A selection of T cell receptor beta chains follows, all from one sample in a study of blood T cell repertoires in COVID-19. Profiled with immunoSEQ multiplex PCR; TCRdb holds only in-frame clones, not every one. This table holds hundreds of thousands of clones, about 85% found once. The sequenced sample was peripheral blood. The receptors stem from a woman between 50 and 59 years old with active or convalescent COVID-19. The CDR3 runs from the conserved cysteine through the conserved F or W. D genes are given only for firm matches. Not all rows give a size; the values are once, few, many and, for expanded clones, a class.

CDR3 DNA: TGTGCCAGCAGCGTTGGACAGGGCTCTATCTCTGGAAACACCATATATTTT
CDR3 protein: CASSVGQGSISGNTIYF
D gene: TRBD1
V gene: TRBV14
clone size: few
J gene: TRBJ1-3

CDR3 DNA: TGTGCCAGCAGCCATCAGGGGTGGTCCTACAATGAGCAGTTCTTC
CDR3 protein: CASSHQGWSYNEQFF
D gene: NA
V gene: TRBV14
clone size: NA
J gene: TRBJ2-1

CDR3 DNA: TGTGCCAGCAGTTACGGGGCAGCCTCTAATGAAAAACTGTTTTTT
CDR3 protein: CASSYGAASNEKLFF
D gene: NA
V gene: TRBV6-5
clone size: NA
J gene: TRBJ1-4

CDR3 DNA: TGTGCCAGCAGCCCACTAGCGGGCCTCTCTTACAATGAGCAGTTCTTC
CDR3 protein: CASSPLAGLSYNEQFF
D gene: TRBD2
V gene: TRBV14
clone size: NA
J gene: TRBJ2-1

CDR3 DNA: TGTGCCAGCGGGGGGGACAGGGGCTACGAGCAGTACTTC
CDR3 protein: CASGGDRGYEQYF
D gene: TRBD1
V gene: TRBV2
clone size: NA
J gene: TRBJ2-7

CDR3 DNA: TGCGCCAGCAGCCAAGCTGGCGGGCCAATTTACTTC
CDR3 protein: CASSQAGGPIYF
D gene: NA
V gene: TRBV4-1
clone size: NA
J gene: TRBJ2-7

CDR3 DNA: TGTGCCAGCAGTTTAGCAACTAGCGGGACCCATAGCTCCTACGAGCAGTACTTC
CDR3 protein: CASSLATSGTHSSYEQYF
D gene: TRBD2
V gene: TRBV28
clone size: NA
J gene: TRBJ2-7

CDR3 DNA: TGTGCCAGCAGCCAAGCTGCCAGGGGGGTCTACGAGCAGTACTTC
CDR3 protein: CASSQAARGVYEQYF
D gene: NA
V gene: TRBV4-2
clone size: NA
J gene: TRBJ2-7

CDR3 DNA: TGTGCCAGCAGTTACTCGAGCGAGTACGAGCAGTACTTC
CDR3 protein: CASSYSSEYEQYF
D gene: NA
V gene: TRBV6-5
clone size: NA
J gene: TRBJ2-7

CDR3 DNA: TGTGCCAGCTCACTGGACAGTCACAATCAGCCCCAGCATTTT
CDR3 protein: CASSLDSHNQPQHF
D gene: NA
V gene: TRBV18
clone size: few
J gene: TRBJ1-5

CDR3 DNA: TGTGCCAGTAGTATGGTAGCGGGGAACTACAATGAGCAGTTCTTC
CDR3 protein: CASSMVAGNYNEQFF
D gene: TRBD2
V gene: TRBV19
clone size: NA
J gene: TRBJ2-1

CDR3 DNA: TGTGCCAGCAGCTTAGGATCCAGGGCGAACACCGGGGAGCTGTTTTTT
CDR3 protein: CASSLGSRANTGELFF
D gene: NA
V gene: TRBV11-2
clone size: NA
J gene: TRBJ2-2

CDR3 DNA: TGTGCCAGCAGCCGAGCTCAGGGTCCTAACTATGGCTACACCTTC
CDR3 protein: CASSRAQGPNYGYTF
D gene: NA
V gene: TRBV4-2
clone size: NA
J gene: TRBJ1-2

CDR3 DNA: TGCAGCGTTGCCAGACTAGCTGACTCCTACAATGAGCAGTTCTTC
CDR3 protein: CSVARLADSYNEQFF
D gene: TRBD2
V gene: TRBV29-1
clone size: NA
J gene: TRBJ2-1

CDR3 DNA: TGTGCCAGCAGCCCCCGGGACACAGATACGCAGTATTTT
CDR3 protein: CASSPRDTDTQYF
D gene: NA
V gene: TRBV27
clone size: NA
J gene: TRBJ2-3

CDR3 DNA: TGTGCCAGCAGCCAAGCGGCGGGGACCGGGGAGCTGTTTTTT
CDR3 protein: CASSQAAGTGELFF
D gene: NA
V gene: TRBV3-1/TRBV3-2
clone size: NA
J gene: TRBJ2-2

CDR3 DNA: TGTGCCAGCAGCCGACTCGAGGAAAAACTGTTTTTT
CDR3 protein: CASSRLEEKLFF
D gene: NA
V gene: TRBV2
clone size: NA
J gene: TRBJ1-4

CDR3 DNA: TGTGCCAGCTCTTACGTTCAGGGAGGTCCGACTGAAGCTTTCTTT
CDR3 protein: CASSYVQGGPTEAFF
D gene: NA
V gene: TRBV9
clone size: NA
J gene: TRBJ1-1

CDR3 DNA: TGTGCCAGCAGCCGAGACTCACCTCGGAGCACAGATACGCAGTATTTT
CDR3 protein: CASSRDSPRSTDTQYF
D gene: NA
V gene: TRBV6-2/TRBV6-3
clone size: once
J gene: TRBJ2-3